The text below deals with one T cell receptor (beta chain). Antigen specificity is unknown. Absence of ophthalmopathy progression within 18 months defined stable Graves' hyperthyroidism. Researchers barred patients who had uncontrolled infection, other autoimmune disease, pregnancy or lactation. It was 8.5 to 10 ml of fresh peripheral blood that supplied the PBMCs. The sample comes from a study of T cells in Graves' hyperthyroidism and ophthalmopathy. V was cut by 1 base and J by 0 bases, with 7 bases left in between. CDR3 size: 14 residues. CDR1 is MNHNS, CDR2 SASEGT, per germline. TCR beta CDR3 region amplification was performed from RNA transcripts. An initial round of RT-PCR targeting the TCR CDR3 relied on the HTBI primer set. Each CDR3 protein gets one entry after TCRdb re-called the multiplex PCR reads with MiXCR. Found here are hundreds of thousands of distinct CDR3 sequences, less than 20% of them singletons; the top ten hold just under 8%.

Notes on the study in general: Ophthalmopathy was separated from stable hyperthyroidism by a 13 V-J model.

This rearrangement joins TRBV6-1 to TRBJ2-7; D remains unclear. This receptor was taken from a woman aged 18-29 years with Graves' hyperthyroidism. Sequencing was performed on blood. This chain's CDR3 is CASSEETSSYEQYF. The CDR3 bases are TGTGCCAGCAGTGAAGAGACCAGCTCCTACGAGCAGTACTTC.